The 5 T cell receptor beta chains given below trace back to one sample, sequenced in a study of T cell responses to AZD1222 COVID-19 vaccine. The method was immunoSEQ multiplex PCR; TCRdb's version includes in-frame clones alone and lacks a portion of them. Of around 180,000 clones listed, around 90% are singletons. The sample in question was peripheral blood, obtained on day 0 of AZD1222 vaccination. These receptors originate from an adult in good health.

The CDR3 DNA is TGTGCCAGCAGCCAACTCGGACTAGCGGGCCGCACCGGGGAGCTGTTTTTT. Protein product: CASSQLGLAGRTGELFF. The chain links TRBV14 to TRBJ2-2, with 11 bases lining up with TRBD2. The J segment lost 4 bases and the V segment lost 2 bases, leaving 6 bases of the junction unmatched. Germline V lookup: CDR1 SGHDN, CDR2 FVKESK. CDR3 size: 17 residues.

This clone was seen just once. The chain is built from TRBV10-1 and TRBJ1-2; unclear D gene. Trimming left V 5 bases short and J 8 bases short, with 27 bases between. CDR1 is WNHNN, CDR2 SYGVQD, per germline (reference sequence). The CDR3 loop spans 17 amino acids. The CDR3 region is CASSQEDWAGPAGGYTF. In nucleotides, the CDR3 is TGCGCCAGCAGTCAAGAGGATTGGGCAGGCCCCGCGGGGGGCTACACCTTC.

DNA for the CDR3: TGCGCCAGCAGCCAAGTTCACTTCTCTAATGAAAAACTGTTTTTT. This gives the protein CASSQVHFSNEKLFF. The genes are TRBV4-3 and TRBJ1-4; D is ambiguous. Germline V gene data show CDR1 as LGHNA and CDR2 as YSLEER. V dropped 1 base and J dropped 3 bases, with 9 bases sitting between them. CDR3 length: 15 residues.

The sample holds one count of this clone. The J gene is TRBJ1-1, the V gene TRBV27; 7 bases line up with TRBD1. This CDR3 region has 15 residues. Germline V CDR1 and CDR2: MNHEY, SMNVEV (reference sequence). J lost 5 bases, V lost 2 bases, and 8 bases had no gene match. For the CDR3, the DNA is TGTGCCAGCAGTTTACAGGGGGATTGGAATACTGAAGCTTTCTTT. Residues: CASSLQGDWNTEAFF.

This clone was detected a few times. The CDR3, as DNA: TGTGCCAGCAGCCCTCAGGTTACAGATTCACCCCTCCACTTT. It yields the protein CASSPQVTDSPLHF. The genes are TRBV3-1 (or the pseudogene TRBV3-2) and TRBJ1-6; D ambiguous. V gave up 4 bases and J gave up 8 bases, with 12 bases separating them. Germline V lookup: CDR1 LGHDT, CDR2 YNNKEL (reference sequence). The CDR3 is 14 residues long.